This T cell receptor (beta chain) is drawn from a study of T cells after yellow fever vaccination. In the study overall: The authors prepared low-cell-number fractions using SMART-Seq v4 Ultra Low Input.

There are many counts of this clonotype. Its antigen is currently unknown. The length of the CDR3 is 14 residues. Germline V lookup: CDR1 MGHDK, CDR2 SYGVNS. Trimming removed 5 bases from V and 3 bases from J, with 13 bases in between. Broader study findings: Clones from primary vaccination mostly reappeared after the booster (96% CD4, approximately 91% CD8). A small proportion of clonotypes was detected in both the CD4 and CD8 compartments.

Template switching with 5'RACE generated the TCR cDNA and added a universal primer site and UMIs. TCRdb reanalysed the 5' RACE reads using MiXCR and keeps one entry per CDR3 protein. The data hold a few hundred thousand distinct CDR3 sequences, with around 4.1% observed a single time. The specimen comprised PBMCs, sampled 5 days after the yellow fever booster vaccination. This receptor was identified in a young man who received the YFV17D yellow fever vaccine. This chain uses TRBV25-1 with TRBJ1-1, with a weak D call TRBD1 (5 bases). CDR3 amino acids: CASSTFQGHTEAFF. The CDR3 region has the DNA TGTGCCAGCAGTACTTTTCAGGGACACACTGAAGCTTTCTTT.